This paragraph covers one T cell receptor (beta chain) sequence. The CDR3 totals 15 residues. Germline assignment: CDR1 SGDLS and CDR2 YYNGEE. The V segment lost 0 bases and the J segment 6 bases; nucleotides outside the gene matches: 6. The data were taken from a study of blood T cell repertoires in COVID-19. As for the study in general: Samples came from the United States, Italy and Spain, spanning acute and convalescent COVID-19.

Per the original methods: Nucleated cell counts were estimated from reference gene primer amplification. Produced via immunoSEQ multiplex PCR; TCRdb's table is partial and in-frame only. D and trimming come from the DNA, and the V and J calls and clone size come from that table. Altogether fewer than 350,000 clones are present, 75% to 90% being singletons, with the ten largest covering approximately 2%. V is TRBV9 and J is TRBJ2-1; 7 bases are a match to TRBD2. Sequenced material: peripheral blood. The receptor was isolated from a woman between 25 and 40 years old who had recovered from COVID-19. Here the CDR3 reads CASSVGLAELNEQFF. The CDR3, as DNA: TGTGCCAGCAGCGTAGGTCTAGCGGAACTCAATGAGCAGTTCTTC.